Listed here are 24 T cell receptor beta chains from one sample, sequenced in a study of blood T cell repertoires in COVID-19. TCRdb's copy holds only in-frame clones and misses some; the assay was immunoSEQ multiplex PCR. The sample records under 250,000 clones, almost 85% being singletons. Sequences were obtained from peripheral blood. The receptors shown here come from a man between 45 and 60 years old with acute or convalescent COVID-19.

This chain uses TRBV24-1 with TRBJ2-2; 13 bases align to TRBD2. V lost 7 bases and J lost 5; bases outside the gene matches: 3. This CDR3 comprises 15 residues. The germline CDR1 and CDR2 sequences are KGHDR and SFDVKD. CDR3 DNA: TGTGCCACCAGCCGGACTAGCGGGAGAACCGGGGAGCTGTTTTTT. The encoded protein is CATSRTSGRTGELFF.

The rearrangement uses TRBV28 and TRBJ2-7; the D gene is possibly TRBD1 (6 bases). The CDR3 has 14 amino acids. V was shortened by 6 bases and J by 7 bases, with 19 bases between the two germline ends. Per germline, CDR1 MDHEN and CDR2 SYDVKM. For the CDR3, the DNA is TGTGCCAGCAGCTTTTGGGGGCCTCAGGGGGAGCAGTACTTC. It encodes CASSFWGPQGEQYF.

The chain couples TRBV5-1 to TRBJ2-5; tentative D call: TRBD2 (6 bases). V was trimmed by 0 bases and J by 3 bases, leaving 15 bases between them. The CDR3 sequence is 16 residues long. Germline CDR1 SGHRS, CDR2 YFSETQ. The CDR3 DNA reads TGCGCCAGCAGCTTGGCGGGACTCGGGGGTGAAGAGACCCAGTACTTC. It is translated as CASSLAGLGGEETQYF.

V is TRBV19 and J is TRBJ2-7; possible D gene TRBD1, 5 bases. The CDR3 spans 16 residues. CDR1 is LNHDA, CDR2 SQIVND, per germline (reference sequence). The V and J ends lost 4 bases and 1 base respectively, with 17 bases between them. CDR3 nucleotide sequence: TGTGCCAGTAGTAGGGGCGACAGTGAAGCTTCCTACGAGCAGTACTTC. This codes for CASSRGDSEASYEQYF.

This rearrangement joins TRBV6-6 to TRBJ1-2; maybe TRBD1 (5 bases). The CDR3 runs to 12 residues. The germline V gene encodes CDR1 MNHNY and CDR2 SVGAGI (reference sequence). V lost 8 bases and J 4 bases, leaving 11 bases between the germline ends. The CDR3 region is CASGAQAYGYTF. The CDR3 nucleotides are TGTGCCAGCGGGGCGCAGGCCTATGGCTACACCTTC.

The chain couples TRBV11-2 to TRBJ2-7; TRBD1 matches at 9 bases. The CDR3 is 17 residues long. The ends lost 5 bases at V and 6 bases at J; junction bases unmatched: 17. Germline loops: CDR1 SGHAT, CDR2 FQNNGV. The CDR3, as DNA: TGTGCCAGCAGCGAAAGGACGTTTGGAACAGGGGGCCTCGAGCAGTACTTC. Its protein product is CASSERTFGTGGLEQYF.

The V call is TRBV5-5, the J call TRBJ2-5; 9 positions match TRBD1. The J segment lost 5 bases and the V segment lost 0 bases, leaving 8 bases of the junction unmatched. The CDR3 loop spans 16 amino acids. Germline-derived CDR1 and CDR2 are SGHKS and YYEKEE (reference sequence). CDR3 loop: CASSLGPGQGSETQYF. DNA of the CDR3: TGTGCCAGCAGCTTGGGGCCGGGACAGGGTTCCGAGACCCAGTACTTC.

This clone was found once. The chain uses TRBV2 and TRBJ1-2; 9 bases are a match to TRBD1. Trimming removed 8 bases from V and 4 bases from J; junction bases left unmatched: 2. The CDR3 spans 12 residues. Per germline, CDR1 SNHLY and CDR2 FYNNEI. The CDR3 protein is CASLGQGYGYTF. In nucleotides, the CDR3 is TGTGCCAGCTTGGGACAGGGCTATGGCTACACCTTC.

CDR3 sequence (DNA): TGTGCCAGCACCCAAACGGGTTTCGGCTACACCTTC. As protein: CASTQTGFGYTF. The rearrangement links TRBV5-4 to TRBJ1-2; D gene ambiguous. The ends were cut back, 6 bases at V and 8 bases at J, with 14 bases in the middle. The CDR3 loop spans 12 amino acids. The V gene's germline CDR1 is SGHNT and CDR2 YYREEE (reference sequence).

The V and J genes are TRBV11-2 and TRBJ2-1; TRBD2 aligns across 9 bases. This CDR3 contains 15 residues. V shed 1 base and J 4 bases; nucleotides not matched to a gene: 2. Germline V gene data show CDR1 as SGHAT and CDR2 as FQNNGV. CDR3 DNA sequence: TGTGCCAGCAGCTTAGTAGCGGGAGTGTACAATGAGCAGTTCTTC. Translating it yields CASSLVAGVYNEQFF. Full variable domain (outside the CDR3, taken from reference TRBV11-2 and TRBJ2-1): EAGVAQSPRYKIIEKRQSVAFWCNPISGHATLYWYQQILGQGPKLLIQFQNNGVVDDSQLPKDRFSAERLKGVDSTLKIQPAKLEDSAVYLCASSLVAGVYNEQFFGPGTRLTVL.

The gene calls are TRBV13 and TRBJ1-1, with 10 bases lining up with TRBD1. This CDR3 is 14 amino acids long. Germline V gene lookup returns CDR1 PRHDT and CDR2 FYEKMQ (reference sequence). Trimming cost V 5 bases and J 7 bases; bases outside gene matches: 7. The CDR3 DNA is TGTGCCAGCAGCCAGTGGGACAGGGGACGTGAAGCTTTCTTT. The encoded protein is CASSQWDRGREAFF.

V gene TRBV4-2 combines with J gene TRBJ1-6, with a tentative D call TRBD1 (5 bases). The germline V gene has CDR1 LGHNA and CDR2 YNFKEQ. V was trimmed by 0 bases and J by 0 bases, leaving 12 bases between them. The CDR3 runs to 18 residues. The CDR3 DNA is TGTGCCAGCAGCCAAGAGACAGTTTTCGGCTCCTATAATTCACCCCTCCACTTT. As protein: CASSQETVFGSYNSPLHF.

CDR3 loop: CTSSQDDTSSGNTIYF. The CDR3, as DNA: TGCACCAGCAGCCAAGACGACACGAGCTCTGGAAACACCATATATTTT. V and J are TRBV1 and TRBJ1-3; the table's D call TRBD1 went unverified against the DNA. TRBV1 corresponds to a pseudogene. There are 16 residues in the CDR3.

This rearrangement joins TRBV18 to TRBJ2-7; 13 nucleotides match TRBD2. The junction had 6 bases not matched to a gene; V was cut back by 4 bases and J by 6 bases. The V gene's germline CDR1 is KGHSH and CDR2 LQKENI. The CDR3 has 15 residues. CDR3 sequence (DNA): TGTGCCAGCTCACGGGGACTAGCGGGAACCAGCGAGCAGTACTTC. It translates to CASSRGLAGTSEQYF.

The chain carries TRBV5-1 and TRBJ2-2; 7 positions agree with TRBD1. Trimming at V came to 1 base and at J to 3 bases, leaving 6 bases not matched to a gene. The CDR3 length is 16 residues. Looked up from germline, CDR1 is SGHRS and CDR2 is YFSETQ. The CDR3 region is CASSLLGGWDTGELFF. The CDR3 nucleotides are TGCGCCAGCAGCTTGCTAGGGGGCTGGGACACCGGGGAGCTGTTTTTT.

The chain couples TRBV12-5 to TRBJ1-1; 8 positions match TRBD1. CDR1 LGHNT and CDR2 FRNRAP come from the germline V gene. After removal of 5 bases from V and 5 bases from J, the junction contained 10 bases not matched to a gene. The CDR3 loop spans 15 amino acids. Here the CDR3 DNA reads TGTGCTAGTGGTGACTCCCAGGGGGCGGGAACTGAAGCTTTCTTT. Translated: CASGDSQGAGTEAFF.

This clone was picked up one time. The chain recombines TRBV2 with TRBJ2-2; tentative D call: TRBD1 (6 bases). This CDR3 has 14 residues. From germline, CDR1 is SNHLY and CDR2 FYNNEI. Trimming removed 6 bases at V and 4 bases at J, with 12 bases between. DNA for the CDR3: TGTGCCAGCAGGAGGGACACCCGCACCGGGGAGCTGTTTTTT. Protein: CASRRDTRTGELFF.

The chain has TRBV7-8 and TRBJ1-4, with 8 bases lining up with TRBD1. This CDR3 is built from 18 residues. Germline loops: CDR1 SGHVS, CDR2 FQNEAQ. V lost 3 bases and J lost 10; bases outside the gene matches: 19. CDR3 amino acids: CASSFTSMGQARGGKLFF. CDR3 sequence (DNA): TGTGCCAGCAGCTTCACAAGCATGGGACAGGCCAGGGGTGGAAAACTGTTTTTT.

The chain combines TRBV21-1 with TRBJ2-7; TRBD2 is the table's D call and was not checked against the DNA. TRBV21-1 is given as a pseudogene. The length of the CDR3 is 16 residues. The CDR3 sequence is CASSKDLSRASYEQYF. CDR3 DNA: TGTGCCAGCAGCAAAGATTTGTCGAGGGCCTCCTACGAGCAGTACTTC.

This chain joins TRBV6-1 and TRBJ2-1, with a weak D call TRBD1 (5 bases). V lost 2 bases, J lost 8 bases, and 19 bases lay in between. Germline-derived CDR1 and CDR2 are MNHNS and SASEGT. The CDR3 covers 16 residues. CDR3 in DNA: TGTGCCAGCAGTGAATCACCGGGCCCAGCAGGGCATGAGCAGTTCTTC. Translation gives CASSESPGPAGHEQFF.

The V gene is TRBV19, the J gene TRBJ1-4; a weak D match, TRBD1 (6 bases). Per germline, CDR1 LNHDA and CDR2 SQIVND (reference sequence). The CDR3 has 16 amino acids. The ends were cut back, 4 bases at V and 0 bases at J, with 12 bases in the middle. The CDR3 DNA follows: TGTGCCAGTAGTACTAGGACAGAATCAACTAATGAAAAACTGTTTTTT. It is translated as CASSTRTESTNEKLFF.

This clone was seen once. J is TRBJ2-1 and V is TRBV6-5; 12 positions agree with TRBD1. The CDR3 contains 15 residues. CDR1 MNHEY and CDR2 SVGAGI come from the germline V gene. Losses at the gene ends were 6 bases for V and 10 bases for J; bases not matched to a gene: 10. CDR3 sequence reads: CASRSGTGGQGEQFF. The CDR3, as DNA: TGTGCCAGCAGATCCGGGACAGGGGGCCAGGGGGAGCAGTTCTTC.

This clone was seen at least ten times. As DNA, the CDR3 is TGTGCCAGCAGCCGAGGGGAGGGGCTTTTCGAAAAACTGTTTTTT. This codes for CASSRGEGLFEKLFF. The chain is built from TRBV7-9 and TRBJ1-4; D possibly corresponds to TRBD1 (5 bases). V was clipped by 5 bases and J by 8 bases, with 18 bases between them. Germline V gives CDR1 SEHNR, CDR2 FQNEAQ (reference sequence). CDR3 length equals 15 residues.

The chain carries TRBV2 and TRBJ1-1; D not certain. Germline lookup yields CDR1 SNHLY and CDR2 FYNNEI. Trimming shortened V by 0 bases and J by 3 bases, and 5 bases separated the two germline ends. The length of the CDR3 is 13 residues. The CDR3 coding sequence is TGTGCCAGCAGTGAAGCGCAGTACACTGAAGCTTTCTTT. This sequence encodes CASSEAQYTEAFF.